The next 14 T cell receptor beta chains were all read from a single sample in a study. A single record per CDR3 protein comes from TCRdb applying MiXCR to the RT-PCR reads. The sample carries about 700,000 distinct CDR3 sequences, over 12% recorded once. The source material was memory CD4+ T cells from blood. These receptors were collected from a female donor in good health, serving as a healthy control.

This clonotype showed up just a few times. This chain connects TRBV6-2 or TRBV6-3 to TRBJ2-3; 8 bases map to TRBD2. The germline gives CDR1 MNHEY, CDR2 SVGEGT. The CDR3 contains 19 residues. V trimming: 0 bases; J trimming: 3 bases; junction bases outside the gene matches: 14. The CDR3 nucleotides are TGTGCCAGCAGTTACTCGTCGCCGGGACTAGGTAGGAGGACAGATACGCAGTATTTT. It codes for CASSYSSPGLGRRTDTQYF.

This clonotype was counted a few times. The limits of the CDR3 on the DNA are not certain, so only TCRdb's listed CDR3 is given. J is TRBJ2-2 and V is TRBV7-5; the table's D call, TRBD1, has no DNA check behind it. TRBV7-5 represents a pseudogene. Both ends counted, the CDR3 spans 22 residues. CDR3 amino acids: CISVPEAYLVTGDAGNTGELFF.

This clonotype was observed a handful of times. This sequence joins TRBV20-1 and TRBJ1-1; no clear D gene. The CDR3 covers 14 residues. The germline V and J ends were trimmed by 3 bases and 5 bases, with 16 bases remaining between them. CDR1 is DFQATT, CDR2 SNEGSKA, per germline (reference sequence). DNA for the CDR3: TGCAGTGCTAGCGGGGAAGCCAAAGGGACTGAAGCTTTCTTT. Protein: CSASGEAKGTEAFF.

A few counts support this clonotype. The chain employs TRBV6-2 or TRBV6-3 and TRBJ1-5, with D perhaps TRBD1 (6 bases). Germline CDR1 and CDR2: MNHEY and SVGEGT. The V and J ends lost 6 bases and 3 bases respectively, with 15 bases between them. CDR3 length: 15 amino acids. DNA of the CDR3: TGTGCCAGCAGAGATCACGACAGGTCCAATCAGCCCCAGCATTTT. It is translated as CASRDHDRSNQPQHF.

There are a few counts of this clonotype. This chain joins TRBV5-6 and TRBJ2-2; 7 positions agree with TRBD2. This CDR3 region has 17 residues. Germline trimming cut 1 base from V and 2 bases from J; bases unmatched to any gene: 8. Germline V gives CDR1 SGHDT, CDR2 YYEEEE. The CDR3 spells CASSLTIAGINTGELFF. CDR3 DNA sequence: TGTGCCAGCAGCTTGACCATAGCGGGCATCAACACCGGGGAGCTGTTTTTT.

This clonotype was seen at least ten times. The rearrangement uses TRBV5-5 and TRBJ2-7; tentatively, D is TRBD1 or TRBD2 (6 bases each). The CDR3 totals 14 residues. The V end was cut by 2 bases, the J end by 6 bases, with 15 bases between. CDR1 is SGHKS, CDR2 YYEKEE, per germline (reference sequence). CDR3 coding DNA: TGTGCCAGCAGCTTCGGGCAGGGGAGGCGCGAGCAGTACTTC. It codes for CASSFGQGRREQYF.

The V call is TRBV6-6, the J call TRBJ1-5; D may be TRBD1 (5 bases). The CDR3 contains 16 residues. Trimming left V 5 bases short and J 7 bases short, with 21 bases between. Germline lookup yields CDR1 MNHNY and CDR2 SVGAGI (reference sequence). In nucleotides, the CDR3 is TGTGCCAGCAGTGCAGGGTTATTAGGCGGGGTGCAGCCCCAGCATTTT. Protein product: CASSAGLLGGVQPQHF.

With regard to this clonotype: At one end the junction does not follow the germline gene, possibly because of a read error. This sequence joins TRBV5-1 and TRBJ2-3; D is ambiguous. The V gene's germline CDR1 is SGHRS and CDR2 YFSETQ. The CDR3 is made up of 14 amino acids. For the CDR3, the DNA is TGCGCCAGCACCTTGGCCACCGTTTCAGATACGCAGTATTTT. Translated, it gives CASTLATVSDTQYF.

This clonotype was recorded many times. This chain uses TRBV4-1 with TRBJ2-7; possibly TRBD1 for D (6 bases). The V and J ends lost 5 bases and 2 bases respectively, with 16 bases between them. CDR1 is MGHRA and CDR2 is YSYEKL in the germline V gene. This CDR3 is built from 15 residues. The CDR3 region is CASSIGGHGTYEQYF. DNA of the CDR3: TGCGCCAGCAGCATAGGGGGACATGGAACCTACGAGCAGTACTTC.

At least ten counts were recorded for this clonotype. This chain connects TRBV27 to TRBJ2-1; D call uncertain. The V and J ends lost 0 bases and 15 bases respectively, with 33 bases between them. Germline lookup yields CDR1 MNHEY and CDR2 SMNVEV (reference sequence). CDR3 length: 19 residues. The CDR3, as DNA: TGTGCCAGCAGTTTATCGCCATTTATGGTCTCGGCGTCGAGGAATTTACGGTTCTTC. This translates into CASSLSPFMVSASRNLRFF.

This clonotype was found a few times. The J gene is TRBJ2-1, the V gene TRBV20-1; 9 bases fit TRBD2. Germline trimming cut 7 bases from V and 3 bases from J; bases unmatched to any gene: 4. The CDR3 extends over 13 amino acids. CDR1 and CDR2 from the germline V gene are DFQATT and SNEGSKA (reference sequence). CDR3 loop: CSDGGGGYNEQFF. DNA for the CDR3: TGCAGTGACGGCGGGGGGGGCTACAATGAGCAGTTCTTC.

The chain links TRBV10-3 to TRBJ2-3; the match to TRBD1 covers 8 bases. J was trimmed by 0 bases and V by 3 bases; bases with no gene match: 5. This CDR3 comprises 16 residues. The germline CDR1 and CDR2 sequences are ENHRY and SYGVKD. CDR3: CAISDSTGVSTDTQYF. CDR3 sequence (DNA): TGTGCCATCAGTGACTCGACAGGGGTAAGCACAGATACGCAGTATTTT.

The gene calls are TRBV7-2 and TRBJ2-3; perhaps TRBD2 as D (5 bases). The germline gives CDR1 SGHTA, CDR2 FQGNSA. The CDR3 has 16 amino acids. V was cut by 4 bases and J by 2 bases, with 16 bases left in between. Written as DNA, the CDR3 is TGTGCCAGCAGCTCCCATTCGGGGATTCCCACAGATACGCAGTATTTT. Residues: CASSSHSGIPTDTQYF.

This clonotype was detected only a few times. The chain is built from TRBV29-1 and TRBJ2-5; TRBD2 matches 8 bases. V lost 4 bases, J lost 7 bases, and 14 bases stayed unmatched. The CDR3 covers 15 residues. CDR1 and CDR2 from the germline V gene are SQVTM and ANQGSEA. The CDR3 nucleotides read TGCAGCGTTGGAGATTCTTCCGGGGGGGGCTCGACCCAGTACTTC. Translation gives CSVGDSSGGGSTQYF.